One and the same sample provided the 26 T cell receptor beta chains below, sequenced in a study of OX40 agonist ivuxolimab in advanced cancers. Method: immunoSEQ multiplex PCR; TCRdb's copy keeps in-frame clones and lacks some. Among tens of thousands of clones listed, approximately 92% were seen once. The source was CD4+ or CD8+ T cells sorted from blood, collected in a trial of the OX40 agonist ivuxolimab. These receptors were taken from an adult with an advanced solid tumor such as melanoma, head and neck, liver or kidney cancer.

V gene TRBV2 combines with J gene TRBJ2-5; D perhaps matches TRBD2 (5 bases). Germline V gives CDR1 SNHLY, CDR2 FYNNEI. The CDR3 runs to 12 residues. Trimming took 8 bases from V and 5 from J, leaving 12 bases between them. The CDR3 bases are TGTGCCAGCTTTGAGGGAGTCGAGACCCAGTACTTC. Translated: CASFEGVETQYF.

Of note for this clone: Germline and junction disagree at one end, which may indicate a read error. The chain employs TRBV15 and TRBJ2-5, with 9 bases fitting TRBD1. The CDR3 length is 19 residues. Per the germline V gene, CDR1 is LNHNV and CDR2 is YYDKDF (reference sequence). CDR3 DNA sequence: TGTGCCACCAGCAGAGATAAGTTGGTGACAGGGGGTCGTCAAGGGACCCAGTACTTC. Translated, it gives CATSRDKLVTGGRQGTQYF.

This chain uses TRBV2 with TRBJ1-5; D unresolved. Germline CDR1 and CDR2: SNHLY and FYNNEI. The CDR3 totals 19 residues. V was shortened by 11 bases and J by 1 base, with 30 bases between the two germline ends. The CDR3 reads CAGSTLRQESGGSNQPQHF. DNA for the CDR3: TGTGCCGGTTCCACATTAAGGCAGGAGAGTGGCGGAAGCAATCAGCCCCAGCATTTT.

Turning to this clone: At one boundary the junction diverges from the germline segment, which might be a read error. The V call is TRBV20-1, the J call TRBJ2-5, with TRBD2 matching over 7 bases. Germline V gives CDR1 DFQATT, CDR2 SNEGSKA (reference sequence). This CDR3 comprises 11 residues. In DNA form, the CDR3 reads TGCAGTGCTAGAGATGGGGGAGGGTACCACTTC. This gives the protein CSARDGGGYHF.

This clone was seen a single time. The chain is built from TRBV2 and TRBJ1-1; 7 bases align to TRBD1. The length of the CDR3 is 14 residues. Germline V gene lookup returns CDR1 SNHLY and CDR2 FYNNEI. The J segment lost 8 bases and the V segment lost 6 bases, leaving 12 bases of the junction unmatched. This CDR3 reads CASSPPTGRLEAFF. The CDR3 DNA follows: TGTGCCAGCAGCCCCCCGACAGGGCGGTTAGAAGCTTTCTTT.

CDR3 sequence reads: CASSRLAGGLLDNEQFF. The DNA for the CDR3 is TGTGCCAGCAGCAGACTAGCGGGAGGCCTACTGGACAATGAGCAGTTCTTC. The chain is built from TRBV27 and TRBJ2-1; 13 nucleotides line up with TRBD2. The CDR3 totals 17 residues. The V gene's germline CDR1 is MNHEY and CDR2 SMNVEV (reference sequence). V gave up 6 bases and J gave up 5 bases; unmatched junction bases: 10.

The chain has TRBV2 and TRBJ1-2; D ambiguous. The V end lost 3 bases, the J end lost 4 bases, and 9 bases lay between the germline ends. The length of the CDR3 is 13 residues. The germline V gene encodes CDR1 SNHLY and CDR2 FYNNEI. The DNA of the CDR3 is TGTGCCAGCAGTGAGACGGTATTCTATGGCTACACCTTC. This encodes CASSETVFYGYTF.

The J gene is TRBJ2-2, the V gene TRBV7-8; D remains ambiguous. The V and J ends lost 6 bases and 1 base respectively, with 15 bases between them. Germline CDR1 and CDR2: SGHVS and FQNEAQ. The CDR3 is made up of 16 amino acids. CDR3 region: CASRIRARRNTGELFF. The CDR3 bases are TGTGCCAGCAGGATCCGGGCCAGGAGGAACACCGGGGAGCTGTTTTTT.

V gene TRBV5-4 combines with J gene TRBJ2-3; D possibly corresponds to TRBD1 (6 bases). The CDR3 extends over 14 amino acids. Germline V CDR1 and CDR2: SGHNT, YYREEE (reference sequence). The germline V and J ends were trimmed by 4 bases and 4 bases, with 13 bases remaining between them. The CDR3 spells CASSTRTGPDTQYF. CDR3 sequence (DNA): TGTGCCAGCAGCACCCGTACAGGGCCAGATACGCAGTATTTT.

The chain employs TRBV7-8 and TRBJ1-1; 10 bases are a match to TRBD1. CDR3 size: 20 residues. From germline, CDR1 is SGHVS and CDR2 FQNEAQ. V lost 3 bases and J lost 3; bases outside the gene matches: 19. The CDR3 loop is CASSLGGPGTGEYRDTEAFF. CDR3 DNA: TGTGCCAGCAGCTTGGGGGGCCCCGGGACAGGGGAGTATAGGGACACTGAAGCTTTCTTT.

The J gene is TRBJ2-1, the V gene TRBV5-4; D is tentatively TRBD1 or TRBD2 (5 bases each). CDR3 length equals 14 residues. Germline CDR1 and CDR2: SGHNT and YYREEE (reference sequence). The germline V and J ends were trimmed by 0 bases and 8 bases, with 12 bases remaining between them. As DNA, the CDR3 is TGTGCCAGCAGCTTGGAACGACGGGGCGATGAGCAGTTCTTC. Its translation: CASSLERRGDEQFF.

V gene TRBV29-1 combines with J gene TRBJ2-2; the D call may be TRBD1 or TRBD2 (5 bases each). The CDR3 consists of 13 residues. Germline CDR1 and CDR2: SQVTM and ANQGSEA. V was trimmed by 8 bases and J by 0 bases, leaving 10 bases between them. In DNA, the CDR3 is TGCAGCTTCGGGACGGCGAACACCGGGGAGCTGTTTTTT. This codes for CSFGTANTGELFF.

The genes are TRBV5-1 and TRBJ2-2, with D uncertain. V gave up 2 bases and J gave up 5 bases, with 10 bases separating them. CDR3 size: 14 residues. The germline gives CDR1 SGHRS, CDR2 YFSETQ. DNA for the CDR3: TGCGCCAGCAGCTTTATCGTGGATACCGGGGAGCTGTTTTTT. Translated: CASSFIVDTGELFF. The full variable domain, its missing parts supplied by reference TRBV5-1 and TRBJ2-2, is KAGVTQTPRYLIKTRGQQVTLSCSPISGHRSVSWYQQTPGQGLQFLFEYFSETQRNKGNFPGRFSGRQFSNSRSEMNVSTLELGDSALYLCASSFIVDTGELFFGEGSRLTVL.

The V and J genes are TRBV7-3 and TRBJ2-5; weak D call: TRBD1 (6 bases). Germline V gene lookup returns CDR1 SGHTA and CDR2 FQGTGA. The CDR3 extends over 14 amino acids. V lost 4 bases and J 2 bases, leaving 11 bases between the germline ends. The CDR3 DNA is TGTGCCAGCAGCTCGTCCGGGACACAAGAGACCCAGTACTTC. This codes for CASSSSGTQETQYF. Full variable domain (remainder filled in from reference TRBV7-3 and TRBJ2-5): GAGVSQTPSNKVTEKGKYVELRCDPISGHTALYWYRQSLGQGPEFLIYFQGTGAADDSGLPNDRFFAVRPEGSVSTLKIQRTERGDSAVYLCASSSSGTQETQYFGPGTRLLVL.

CDR3 in DNA: TGTGCCAGCAGTGATAAGGGCGGGAGAACGGATGAGCAGTTCTTC. Translating gives CASSDKGGRTDEQFF. The chain recombines TRBV2 with TRBJ2-1; 7 positions match TRBD2. This CDR3 spans 15 amino acids. Germline trimming cut 3 bases from V and 8 bases from J; bases unmatched to any gene: 10. Germline CDR1 reads SNHLY; CDR2 reads FYNNEI.

The genes are TRBV19 and TRBJ1-4; D is ambiguous. The CDR3 runs 13 residues. The V end lost 4 bases, the J end lost 4 bases, and 7 bases lay between the germline ends. Germline assignment: CDR1 LNHDA and CDR2 SQIVND (reference sequence). The DNA of the CDR3 is TGTGCCAGTAGTAAAAACTATAATGAAAAACTGTTTTTT. Translated, it gives CASSKNYNEKLFF.

This clone was picked up one time. V gene TRBV19 combines with J gene TRBJ1-5; 7 bases fit TRBD1. Germline CDR1 is LNHDA and CDR2 is SQIVND (reference sequence). The CDR3 loop spans 15 amino acids. V was pared by 8 bases and J by 1 base, with 8 bases of the junction left unmatched. The DNA for the CDR3 is TGTGCCAGTGATCGACCGGGACAGAGCAATCAGCCCCAGCATTTT. Amino acid sequence: CASDRPGQSNQPQHF.

About this clone: Additional DNA sequences in this sample encode the identical CDR3. The chain couples TRBV5-6 to TRBJ2-3; D gene ambiguous. Germline loops: CDR1 SGHDT, CDR2 YYEEEE. V lost 2 bases and J 4 bases, leaving 2 bases between the germline ends. The CDR3 extends over 11 amino acids. Written as DNA, the CDR3 is TGTGCCAGCAGCTTAGCAGATACGCAGTATTTT. Its translation: CASSLADTQYF. Variable domain in full (rest from reference TRBV5-6 and TRBJ2-3): DAGVTQSPTHLIKTRGQQVTLRCSPKSGHDTVSWYQQALGQGPQFIFQYYEEEERQRGNFPDRFSGHQFPNYSSELNVNALLLGDSALYLCASSLADTQYFGPGTRLTVL.

This rearrangement joins TRBV21-1 to TRBJ2-1; the table names TRBD2, a call not compared with the DNA. TRBV21-1 is a pseudogene locus. This CDR3 spans 15 amino acids. The DNA of the CDR3 is TGTGCCAGCAGCAAAGCGCGGTTCGGGGACAATGAGCAGTTCTTC. Protein product: CASSKARFGDNEQFF.

This sequence joins TRBV28 and TRBJ2-5; D possibly uses TRBD1 or TRBD2 (5 bases each). Germline lookup yields CDR1 MDHEN and CDR2 SYDVKM. The CDR3 spans 14 residues. Trimming pared 6 bases from V and 4 bases from J, leaving 15 bases between. CDR3 loop: CASSRGPLTETQYF. CDR3 bases: TGTGCCAGCAGCCGGGGCCCCCTAACAGAGACCCAGTACTTC.

The V and J genes are TRBV5-1 and TRBJ2-3; 11 bases fit TRBD2. V was pared by 6 bases and J by 5 bases, with 14 bases of the junction left unmatched. Germline V gives CDR1 SGHRS, CDR2 YFSETQ. This CDR3 is built from 17 residues. In nucleotides, the CDR3 is TGCGCCAGCAATTTGGATAGCGGGAGGGGCGGTGGAGATACGCAGTATTTT. Encoded protein: CASNLDSGRGGGDTQYF.

The rearrangement joins TRBV18 to TRBJ1-2; no clear D. The germline gives CDR1 KGHSH, CDR2 LQKENI. This CDR3 is built from 14 residues. Trimming shortened V by 0 bases and J by 1 base, and 6 bases separated the two germline ends. The chain's CDR3 is CASSPPELNYGYTF. The CDR3 DNA reads TGTGCCAGCTCACCACCAGAGCTTAACTATGGCTACACCTTC.

The rearrangement links TRBV28 to TRBJ1-3; 7 bases are shared with TRBD1. V dropped 4 bases and J dropped 4; count of bases not matched to a gene: 7. Germline V lookup: CDR1 MDHEN, CDR2 SYDVKM. The CDR3 consists of 15 residues. CDR3 DNA: TGTGCCAGCAGTTCTACAGGGGAACCAGGAAACACCATATATTTT. Residues: CASSSTGEPGNTIYF.

The chain recombines TRBV5-1 with TRBJ1-1; 7 nucleotides align to TRBD1. Germline CDR1 and CDR2: SGHRS and YFSETQ. The J segment lost 1 base and the V segment lost 4 bases, leaving 1 base of the junction unmatched. CDR3 size: 13 residues. This CDR3 reads CASSGTANTEAFF. DNA for the CDR3: TGCGCCAGCAGCGGGACAGCGAACACTGAAGCTTTCTTT.

CDR3 protein: CASSLVPESYEQYF. The CDR3 DNA is TGTGCCAGCAGCTTAGTTCCGGAGTCCTACGAGCAGTACTTC. The rearrangement uses TRBV7-2 and TRBJ2-7; D uncertain. The CDR3 extends over 14 amino acids. Trimming removed 1 base at V and 1 base at J, with 8 bases between. Germline CDR1 and CDR2: SGHTA and FQGNSA.

The chain combines TRBV21-1 with TRBJ2-5; the table's D call, TRBD1, has no DNA check behind it. TRBV21-1 counts as a pseudogene. The CDR3 sequence is 14 residues long. CDR3 loop: CAPRGVGKQETQYF. The DNA for the CDR3 is TGTGCCCCCAGGGGAGTAGGGAAGCAAGAGACCCAGTACTTC.